These T cell receptor beta chains were read from a single sample in a study of blood T cell repertoires in COVID-19. Libraries were prepared by immunoSEQ multiplex PCR; TCRdb keeps only in-frame clonotypes and omits some of them. This table holds more than 100,000 clones, approximately 87% found once. The material sequenced was peripheral blood. The receptor set was obtained from a woman aged 60-75 years with acute or convalescent COVID-19. CDR3s include the opening cysteine and the closing phenylalanine or tryptophan. Fields, in order: CDR3 DNA, CDR3 protein, J gene, D gene, clone size, V gene. The D gene is left open where the match is weak. Size is omitted from some rows. Given values are once, few, many or a class for expanded clones.

CDR3 DNA: TGTGCCAGCAGCCAAGGACAGGGCGGGTCTGAAGCTTTCTTT
CDR3 protein: CASSQGQGGSEAFF
J gene: TRBJ1-1
D gene: TRBD1
clone size: NA
V gene: TRBV3-1/TRBV3-2

CDR3 DNA: TGTGCCAGCAGGGGAGGGGATTCACCCCTCCACTTT
CDR3 protein: CASRGGDSPLHF
J gene: TRBJ1-6
D gene: NA
clone size: NA
V gene: TRBV25-1

CDR3 DNA: TGTGCCAGCAGCCCGGGGGACAGGGGAAGCACAGATACGCAGTATTTT
CDR3 protein: CASSPGDRGSTDTQYF
J gene: TRBJ2-3
D gene: TRBD1
clone size: few
V gene: TRBV7-9

CDR3 DNA: TGTGCCAGCAGCCAAGGGCTAGCGGGACTCGCGACTAGCACAGATACGCAGTATTTT
CDR3 protein: CASSQGLAGLATSTDTQYF
J gene: TRBJ2-3
D gene: TRBD2
clone size: NA
V gene: TRBV14

CDR3 DNA: TGTGCCACCAGCAGAGGAGGGATGAACACTGAAGCTTTCTTT
CDR3 protein: CATSRGGMNTEAFF
J gene: TRBJ1-1
D gene: NA
clone size: NA
V gene: TRBV15

CDR3 DNA: TGTGCCAGCTCCTGGGTCGGGGGGGAATATGGCTACACCTTC
CDR3 protein: CASSWVGGEYGYTF
J gene: TRBJ1-2
D gene: NA
clone size: NA
V gene: TRBV3-1/TRBV3-2

CDR3 DNA: TGTGCCAGTAGTATACCAGGGGGCCTCACTGAAGCTTTCTTT
CDR3 protein: CASSIPGGLTEAFF
J gene: TRBJ1-1
D gene: TRBD1
clone size: NA
V gene: TRBV19

CDR3 DNA: TGTGCCAGCAGTTTTAGGGGGACCTACAATGAGCAGTTCTTC
CDR3 protein: CASSFRGTYNEQFF
J gene: TRBJ2-1
D gene: NA
clone size: once
V gene: TRBV28

CDR3 DNA: TGTGCCAGCAGTGAAGCGGGGAGTAGGCGCATCTCCAATCAGCCCCAGCATTTT
CDR3 protein: CASSEAGSRRISNQPQHF
J gene: TRBJ1-5
D gene: NA
clone size: NA
V gene: TRBV6-1

CDR3 DNA: TGTGCCAGCACCGGACACATGGACTATGGCTACACCTTC
CDR3 protein: CASTGHMDYGYTF
J gene: TRBJ1-2
D gene: NA
clone size: NA
V gene: TRBV6-5

CDR3 DNA: TGTGCCAGCAGCTTCGACAGGGGTGAGCAGTTCTTC
CDR3 protein: CASSFDRGEQFF
J gene: TRBJ2-1
D gene: TRBD1
clone size: NA
V gene: TRBV7-2

CDR3 DNA: TGCGCCAGCAGTGATCAACCCGGCGGCGAGCAGTACTTC
CDR3 protein: CASSDQPGGEQYF
J gene: TRBJ2-7
D gene: NA
clone size: NA
V gene: TRBV10-1

CDR3 DNA: TGTGCCAGCAGTTCCGGGACAGGGGGAGGATACAATGAGCAGTTCTTC
CDR3 protein: CASSSGTGGGYNEQFF
J gene: TRBJ2-1
D gene: TRBD1
clone size: NA
V gene: TRBV27

CDR3 DNA: TGTGCCAGCAGCTATGCCCTAATTTCGAACACTGAAGCTTTCTTT
CDR3 protein: CASSYALISNTEAFF
J gene: TRBJ1-1
D gene: NA
clone size: NA
V gene: TRBV6-2/TRBV6-3

CDR3 DNA: TGTGCCAGCAGTTCCGTTAGTGGGAGGGCTAAGGAGCAGTACTTC
CDR3 protein: CASSSVSGRAKEQYF
J gene: TRBJ2-7
D gene: TRBD2
clone size: NA
V gene: TRBV28

CDR3 DNA: TGTGCCGTCGGACTAGCCAAAAACATTCAGTACTTC
CDR3 protein: CAVGLAKNIQYF
J gene: TRBJ2-4
D gene: NA
clone size: NA
V gene: TRBV28

CDR3 DNA: TGCGCCAGCAGCTTGGCCGAGGGGAGGGTGGAAAAACTGTTTTTT
CDR3 protein: CASSLAEGRVEKLFF
J gene: TRBJ1-4
D gene: NA
clone size: NA
V gene: TRBV5-1

CDR3 DNA: TGTGCCAGCGGATTCGGGGATGATAATTCACCCCTCCACTTT
CDR3 protein: CASGFGDDNSPLHF
J gene: TRBJ1-6
D gene: NA
clone size: NA
V gene: TRBV7-9

CDR3 DNA: TGCGCCAGCAGCTCAACCCCAGGGGTCAGGGAGACCCAGTACTTC
CDR3 protein: CASSSTPGVRETQYF
J gene: TRBJ2-5
D gene: NA
clone size: NA
V gene: TRBV5-1

CDR3 DNA: TGTGCCAGTAGTCAAAGACAGGGCGTATATGGCTACACCTTC
CDR3 protein: CASSQRQGVYGYTF
J gene: TRBJ1-2
D gene: TRBD1
clone size: NA
V gene: TRBV19

CDR3 DNA: TGTGCCAGCAGCTTGAGGGGGGGCCTTTATGGCTACACCTTC
CDR3 protein: CASSLRGGLYGYTF
J gene: TRBJ1-2
D gene: NA
clone size: NA
V gene: TRBV5-6

CDR3 DNA: TGTGCCAGCAGCTTAAGGAGTAGAGATGGCTACACCTTC
CDR3 protein: CASSLRSRDGYTF
J gene: TRBJ1-2
D gene: NA
clone size: NA
V gene: TRBV5-4

CDR3 DNA: TGCGCCAGCAGCTTGAGTACAGGGGACAACTATGGCTACACCTTC
CDR3 protein: CASSLSTGDNYGYTF
J gene: TRBJ1-2
D gene: TRBD1
clone size: NA
V gene: TRBV5-1

CDR3 DNA: TGTGCCAGCAGGAGTAGCGGGAGATCCACCGGGGAGCTGTTTTTT
CDR3 protein: CASRSSGRSTGELFF
J gene: TRBJ2-2
D gene: TRBD2
clone size: NA
V gene: TRBV2

CDR3 DNA: TGTGCCAGCAGTGAAATCCGGGTAGCGGGAGGGGAGGAGACCCAGTACTTC
CDR3 protein: CASSEIRVAGGEETQYF
J gene: TRBJ2-5
D gene: TRBD2
clone size: NA
V gene: TRBV25-1

CDR3 DNA: TGTGCCAGCAGCTTAAGAACTAGCGGGAATGAGCAGTTCTTC
CDR3 protein: CASSLRTSGNEQFF
J gene: TRBJ2-1
D gene: TRBD2
clone size: NA
V gene: TRBV11-3

CDR3 DNA: TGTGCCAGCAGCCAGGACTACAGGGCGGGGGCAATGGTCAATGAGCAGTTCTTC
CDR3 protein: CASSQDYRAGAMVNEQFF
J gene: TRBJ2-1
D gene: NA
clone size: once
V gene: TRBV4-2

CDR3 DNA: TGTGCCAGCAGTGACAGGGGAAAGAATACGCAGTATTTT
CDR3 protein: CASSDRGKNTQYF
J gene: TRBJ2-3
D gene: NA
clone size: NA
V gene: TRBV2

CDR3 DNA: TGTGCCAGCAGCTTAGCGCTGGGGGCAGGCAATCAGCCCCAGCATTTT
CDR3 protein: CASSLALGAGNQPQHF
J gene: TRBJ1-5
D gene: NA
clone size: NA
V gene: TRBV7-9

CDR3 DNA: TGTGCCAGCAGCCCACAGGGAAACACTGAAGCTTTCTTT
CDR3 protein: CASSPQGNTEAFF
J gene: TRBJ1-1
D gene: NA
clone size: NA
V gene: TRBV7-3

CDR3 DNA: TGTGCCAGCACTTCTCTAGCGGGAAGCACAGATACGCAGTATTTT
CDR3 protein: CASTSLAGSTDTQYF
J gene: TRBJ2-3
D gene: TRBD2
clone size: NA
V gene: TRBV6-5

CDR3 DNA: TGCGCCAGCAAAACTAGCGGGAGCTCATACAATGAGCAGTTCTTC
CDR3 protein: CASKTSGSSYNEQFF
J gene: TRBJ2-1
D gene: TRBD2
clone size: NA
V gene: TRBV5-1

CDR3 DNA: TGTGCCAGCAGCACGAACGGGGTTTCCTACAATGAGCAGTTCTTC
CDR3 protein: CASSTNGVSYNEQFF
J gene: TRBJ2-1
D gene: NA
clone size: NA
V gene: TRBV21-1

CDR3 DNA: TGTGCCAGCAGCCACCGAGGGGCGGGACACCAAGAGACCCAGTACTTC
CDR3 protein: CASSHRGAGHQETQYF
J gene: TRBJ2-5
D gene: NA
clone size: NA
V gene: TRBV3-1/TRBV3-2

CDR3 DNA: TGTGCCAGTAGTATGGGACTAGCATCAGATACGCAGTATTTT
CDR3 protein: CASSMGLASDTQYF
J gene: TRBJ2-3
D gene: TRBD2
clone size: NA
V gene: TRBV19

CDR3 DNA: TGTGCCAGCAGCTCCCGAGGGCGGGGGGAAAAACTGTTTTTT
CDR3 protein: CASSSRGRGEKLFF
J gene: TRBJ1-4
D gene: NA
clone size: NA
V gene: TRBV3-1/TRBV3-2

CDR3 DNA: TGTGCCAGTAGTCGAACAGGGCAAACTGAAGCTTTCTTT
CDR3 protein: CASSRTGQTEAFF
J gene: TRBJ1-1
D gene: NA
clone size: NA
V gene: TRBV19

CDR3 DNA: TGTGCCAGCAGCGAGGGGGACCCCAGTAATTCACCCCTCCACTTT
CDR3 protein: CASSEGDPSNSPLHF
J gene: TRBJ1-6
D gene: NA
clone size: NA
V gene: TRBV11-3

CDR3 DNA: TGCGCCAGCAGCGCAACAGGGGCAACCATTCAGTACTTC
CDR3 protein: CASSATGATIQYF
J gene: TRBJ2-4
D gene: TRBD1
clone size: NA
V gene: TRBV5-1

CDR3 DNA: TGCGCCAGCAGCATTGACGGGAGCTCCTACAATGAGCAGTTCTTC
CDR3 protein: CASSIDGSSYNEQFF
J gene: TRBJ2-1
D gene: NA
clone size: NA
V gene: TRBV10-2

CDR3 DNA: TGTGCCAGCAGCTCCGAGCAGGGCTTCTATGGCTACACCTTC
CDR3 protein: CASSSEQGFYGYTF
J gene: TRBJ1-2
D gene: NA
clone size: NA
V gene: TRBV9

CDR3 DNA: TGTGCCAGCGGCGGGACAGAAGAGACCCAGTACTTC
CDR3 protein: CASGGTEETQYF
J gene: TRBJ2-5
D gene: NA
clone size: NA
V gene: TRBV28

CDR3 DNA: TGTGCCAGCAGACGGCAGGGAATCCCCAATCAGCCCCAGCATTTT
CDR3 protein: CASRRQGIPNQPQHF
J gene: TRBJ1-5
D gene: NA
clone size: NA
V gene: TRBV27

CDR3 DNA: TGTGCCAGTAGTATACCCTCCAGCGGGAGCTACGAGCAGTACTTC
CDR3 protein: CASSIPSSGSYEQYF
J gene: TRBJ2-7
D gene: TRBD2
clone size: NA
V gene: TRBV19

CDR3 DNA: TGTGCCTGGAGTGTTAGAGGGGGTCAGCCCCAGCATTTT
CDR3 protein: CAWSVRGGQPQHF
J gene: TRBJ1-5
D gene: NA
clone size: NA
V gene: TRBV30

CDR3 DNA: TGTGCCATTAGGGGCCGAGGACTAGCTCAAGAGACCCAGTACTTC
CDR3 protein: CAIRGRGLAQETQYF
J gene: TRBJ2-5
D gene: TRBD2
clone size: NA
V gene: TRBV28

CDR3 DNA: TGTGCCAGCAGCTCGGACCGGGACAGGGGGAGAGATACGCAGTATTTT
CDR3 protein: CASSSDRDRGRDTQYF
J gene: TRBJ2-3
D gene: TRBD1
clone size: NA
V gene: TRBV7-9

CDR3 DNA: TGTGCCAGTAGTGCGATTGGACAGGGTGTCAATGAGCAGTTCTTC
CDR3 protein: CASSAIGQGVNEQFF
J gene: TRBJ2-1
D gene: TRBD1
clone size: few
V gene: TRBV19

CDR3 DNA: TGTGCCAGCACCTCCGGTAGGACAGGGAGTTCACCCCTCCACTTT
CDR3 protein: CASTSGRTGSSPLHF
J gene: TRBJ1-6
D gene: TRBD1
clone size: once
V gene: TRBV6-5

CDR3 DNA: TGTGCCACCAGCAGAGATAAGCCAGGTTCGAGCTCCTATAATTCACCCCTCCACTTT
CDR3 protein: CATSRDKPGSSSYNSPLHF
J gene: TRBJ1-6
D gene: NA
clone size: once
V gene: TRBV15

CDR3 DNA: TGTGCCAGCAGAGACTCCCGGAGGGTCACCGGGGAGCTGTTTTTT
CDR3 protein: CASRDSRRVTGELFF
J gene: TRBJ2-2
D gene: NA
clone size: few
V gene: TRBV6-5

CDR3 DNA: TGTGCCACCAGTCACGGGACAGACTATGGCTACACCTTC
CDR3 protein: CATSHGTDYGYTF
J gene: TRBJ1-2
D gene: TRBD1
clone size: NA
V gene: TRBV24-1

CDR3 DNA: TGTGCCAGCAGTTCCAGGGTAGCTGGAAACACCATATATTTT
CDR3 protein: CASSSRVAGNTIYF
J gene: TRBJ1-3
D gene: NA
clone size: NA
V gene: TRBV6-5